The 12 T cell receptor beta chains presented below share a single source sample, sequenced in a study of radiotherapy plus CTLA-4 blockade in lung cancer. Data came from immunoSEQ multiplex PCR; TCRdb stores just in-frame clones and leaves some out. The sample has 20,000 to 25,000 clones, about three quarters seen once. Here the sequenced sample was peripheral blood, taken from a patient treated with radiotherapy plus ipilimumab. These TCRs come from a human donor with non-small cell lung cancer who had stable disease on radiotherapy plus ipilimumab.

This chain uses TRBV6-1 with TRBJ1-5; 7 positions agree with TRBD1. Germline V gene data show CDR1 as MNHNS and CDR2 as SASEGT. The CDR3 contains 15 residues. The J segment lost 7 bases and the V segment lost 1 base, leaving 7 bases of the junction unmatched. The CDR3 bases are TGTGCCAGCAGTGAAGGGGCAGGGGGTGTGCAGCCCCAGCATTTT. This gives the protein CASSEGAGGVQPQHF.

The chain has TRBV7-8 and TRBJ2-5; D might be TRBD2 (7 bases). This CDR3 has 16 amino acids. Germline V gene sequence: CDR1 SGHVS, CDR2 FQNEAQ. Trimming took off 6 bases at V and 2 bases at J, with 19 bases between the two ends. The CDR3 here is CASRSSASGQQETQYF. CDR3 in DNA: TGTGCCAGCAGATCGTCAGCTAGCGGACAGCAAGAGACCCAGTACTTC.

The V call is TRBV27, the J call TRBJ2-5; perhaps TRBD2 as D (5 bases). The CDR3 contains 12 residues. Germline values: CDR1 MNHEY, CDR2 SMNVEV (reference sequence). V was pared by 8 bases and J by 3 bases, with 10 bases between. CDR3 sequence (DNA): TGTGCCAGCGCCGGGGTAGAAGAGACCCAGTACTTC. It translates to CASAGVEETQYF.

V and J are TRBV7-9 and TRBJ2-5; D not certain. Deletions cut 0 bases from V and 5 bases from J, with 10 bases between. The CDR3 spans 14 residues. Germline CDR1 and CDR2: SEHNR and FQNEAQ (reference sequence). The CDR3: CASSLAMGRETQYF. The CDR3 DNA reads TGTGCCAGCAGCTTAGCCATGGGCCGGGAGACCCAGTACTTC.

With regard to this clone: A read error may account for a junction end that differs from germline. The sample contains more than one DNA sequence encoding this CDR3. The chain joins TRBV7-7 to TRBJ2-5; possibly TRBD1 for D (5 bases). The germline CDR1 and CDR2 sequences are SSHAT and FNYEAQ (reference sequence). The CDR3 is 12 amino acids. The CDR3 is CASSLKGETQYF. The DNA of the CDR3 is TGTGCTAGCAGCTTAAAGGGGGAGACCCAGTACTTC.

The chain joins TRBV14 to TRBJ2-3; 14 bases line up with TRBD2. CDR3 length: 17 amino acids. V was clipped by 1 base and J by 2 bases; unmatched bases: 2. CDR1 is SGHDN, CDR2 FVKESK, per germline. The chain's CDR3 is CASSQGLAGGTTDTQYF. The DNA for the CDR3 is TGTGCCAGCAGCCAAGGACTAGCGGGAGGGACCACAGATACGCAGTATTTT.

The chain links TRBV11-3 to TRBJ2-7, with 8 bases aligning to TRBD2. The CDR3 consists of 16 residues. V gave up 4 bases and J gave up 5 bases; unmatched junction bases: 13. Germline-derived CDR1 and CDR2 are SGHNT and YENEEA. The CDR3 sequence is CASSSPRGTRTHEQYF. CDR3 coding DNA: TGTGCCAGCAGCTCCCCAAGGGGGACTAGGACGCACGAGCAGTACTTC. Based on the CDR3 plus reference TRBV11-3 and TRBJ2-7, the full variable domain is EAGVVQSPRYKIIEKKQPVAFWCNPISGHNTLYWYLQNLGQGPELLIRYENEEAVDDSQLPKDRFSAERLKGVDSTLKIQPAELGDSAVYLCASSSPRGTRTHEQYFGPGTRLTVT.

The J gene is TRBJ2-7, the V gene TRBV5-6; D is uncertain. V was shortened by 4 bases and J by 6 bases, with 11 bases between the two germline ends. Germline V gives CDR1 SGHDT, CDR2 YYEEEE. The CDR3 loop spans 12 amino acids. As DNA, the CDR3 is TGTGCCAGCAGCGCCATGAAAGGCGAGCAGTACTTC. Translation: CASSAMKGEQYF.

This clone is a singleton in its sample. The CDR3 coding sequence is TGTGCCAGCTCACCCTCAGGCCCCAGCTCTGGGGCCAACGTCCTGACTTTC. Its protein is CASSPSGPSSGANVLTF. V and J are TRBV18 and TRBJ2-6; no clear D gene. The CDR3 consists of 17 residues. Germline V gives CDR1 KGHSH, CDR2 LQKENI. Trimming shortened V by 3 bases and J by 0 bases, and 12 bases separated the two germline ends.

Only one count was recorded for this clone. This chain connects TRBV9 to TRBJ2-7, with 15 bases lining up with TRBD2. V shed 2 bases, J shed 7 bases, and the junction held 4 bases outside the gene matches. Germline assignment: CDR1 SGDLS and CDR2 YYNGEE. CDR3 length: 15 residues. CDR3 bases: TGTGCCAGCAGCGTTGGGACTAGCGGGAGGTATGAGCAGTACTTC. It translates to CASSVGTSGRYEQYF.

This clone was seen a handful of times. The genes are TRBV4-2 and TRBJ1-2; 8 bases fit TRBD1. The CDR3 spans 15 residues. Germline values: CDR1 LGHNA, CDR2 YNFKEQ. The V gene end was trimmed by 4 bases and the J gene end by 9 bases; junction bases not matched to a gene: 13. The CDR3 DNA reads as TGTGCCAGCAGCCTATCCCAAGGACAGGGTAGGCGCTACACCTTC. Residues: CASSLSQGQGRRYTF.

V and J are TRBV18 and TRBJ2-5, with a possible D match to TRBD2 (5 bases). The CDR3 has 18 amino acids. V gave up 3 bases and J gave up 5 bases, with 25 bases separating them. CDR1 and CDR2 (germline): KGHSH, LQKENI. The CDR3 DNA sequence: TGTGCCAGCTCACCCCGCCGATCGGATAGGAGGCAGAGCGAGACCCAGTACTTC. Amino acids: CASSPRRSDRRQSETQYF.